A single sample gave rise to the 7 T cell receptor beta chains below, sequenced in a study of OX40 agonist ivuxolimab in advanced cancers. Assay: immunoSEQ multiplex PCR; the TCRdb copy retains only in-frame clones and omits some. Seen here are around 66,000 clones, approximately 83% observed once, and the top ten hold 4.4%. This specimen was CD4+ or CD8+ T cells sorted from blood, taken in a trial of the OX40 agonist ivuxolimab. Receptor source: an adult with an advanced solid tumor such as melanoma, head and neck, liver or kidney cancer.

V usage is TRBV11-3 and J usage is TRBJ2-7; 7 bases are shared with TRBD1. This CDR3 region has 13 residues. The germline V gene has CDR1 SGHNT and CDR2 YENEEA. Trimming removed 0 bases from V and 6 bases from J; junction bases left unmatched: 2. The CDR3 sequence is CASSLDPGGEQYF. The CDR3 DNA is TGTGCCAGCAGCTTAGATCCAGGGGGCGAGCAGTACTTC.

This sequence joins TRBV4-1 and TRBJ1-3; TRBD1 agrees at 7 bases. This CDR3 has 17 amino acids. Losses at the gene ends were 2 bases for V and 4 bases for J; bases not matched to a gene: 11. Germline lookup yields CDR1 MGHRA and CDR2 YSYEKL. The CDR3 nucleotides read TGCGCCAGCAGCCAATTGTTGAGGGGGCAAGCCGGAAACACCATATATTTT. As protein: CASSQLLRGQAGNTIYF.

The chain has TRBV18 and TRBJ1-2; D might be TRBD1 (6 bases). Germline V CDR1 and CDR2: KGHSH, LQKENI. The CDR3 totals 15 residues. V was trimmed by 6 bases and J by 2 bases, leaving 16 bases between them. The CDR3 loop reads CASSEDSRANYGYTF. CDR3 DNA sequence: TGTGCCAGCTCCGAGGACAGTCGAGCAAACTATGGCTACACCTTC.

This sequence joins TRBV2 and TRBJ2-1, with 9 bases lining up with TRBD2. CDR1 and CDR2 from the germline V gene are SNHLY and FYNNEI. The length of the CDR3 is 14 residues. The junction had 12 bases not matched to a gene; V was cut back by 11 bases and J by 7 bases. The CDR3 region has the DNA TGTGCCGGAATGCGGGGGGGCCAGTTAAATGAGCAGTTCTTC. It encodes CAGMRGGQLNEQFF.

This sequence joins TRBV20-1 and TRBJ2-1, with D possibly being TRBD1 (5 bases). This CDR3 comprises 11 residues. Germline V CDR1 and CDR2: DFQATT, SNEGSKA (reference sequence). With 3 bases removed from V and 9 bases from J, the gap between germline ends came to 9 bases. The CDR3 region is CSARGPIEQFF. DNA of the CDR3: TGCAGTGCTAGGGGGCCGATTGAGCAGTTCTTC.

The gene calls are TRBV28 and TRBJ1-2; D gene ambiguous. The CDR3 spans 12 residues. Germline-derived CDR1 and CDR2 are MDHEN and SYDVKM. V lost 8 bases, J lost 3 bases, and 10 bases lay in between. The CDR3 loop is CASGRADYGYTF. The CDR3 nucleotides read TGTGCCAGCGGAAGGGCGGACTATGGCTACACCTTC.

CDR3 amino acids: CASSLIQGFTGELFF. Written as DNA, the CDR3 is TGTGCCAGCAGTCTTATTCAGGGATTCACCGGGGAGCTGTTTTTT. The rearrangement joins TRBV7-9 to TRBJ2-2, with D perhaps matching TRBD1 (5 bases). V lost 6 bases, J lost 4 bases, and 15 bases lay in between. Germline assignment: CDR1 SEHNR and CDR2 FQNEAQ (reference sequence). The CDR3 extends over 15 amino acids. The whole variable domain, remainder taken from reference TRBV7-9 and TRBJ2-2, is DTGVSQNPRHKITKRGQNVTFRCDPISEHNRLYWYRQTLGQGPEFLTYFQNEAQLEKSRLLSDRFSAERPKGSFSTLEIQRTEQGDSAMYLCASSLIQGFTGELFFGEGSRLTVL.